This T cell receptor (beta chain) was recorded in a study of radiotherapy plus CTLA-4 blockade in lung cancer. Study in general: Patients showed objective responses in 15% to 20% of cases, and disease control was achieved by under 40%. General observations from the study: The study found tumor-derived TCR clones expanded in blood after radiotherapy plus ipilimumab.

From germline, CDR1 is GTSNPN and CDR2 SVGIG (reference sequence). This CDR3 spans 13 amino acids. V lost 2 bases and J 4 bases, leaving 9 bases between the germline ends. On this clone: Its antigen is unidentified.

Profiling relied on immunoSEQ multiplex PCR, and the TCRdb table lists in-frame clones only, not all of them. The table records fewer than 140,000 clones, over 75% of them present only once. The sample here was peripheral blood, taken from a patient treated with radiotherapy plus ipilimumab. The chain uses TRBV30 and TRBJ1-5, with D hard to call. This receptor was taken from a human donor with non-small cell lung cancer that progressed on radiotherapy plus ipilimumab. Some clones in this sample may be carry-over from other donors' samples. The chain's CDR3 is CAWSFDRNQPQHF. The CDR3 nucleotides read TGTGCCTGGAGTTTCGATAGAAATCAGCCCCAGCATTTT. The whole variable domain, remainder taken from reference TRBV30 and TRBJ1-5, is SQTIHQWPATLVQPVGSPLSLECTVEGTSNPNLYWYRQAAGRGLQLLFYSVGIGQISSEVPQNLSASRPQDRQFILSSKKLLLSDSGFYLCAWSFDRNQPQHFGDGTRLSIL.